The 6 T cell receptor beta chains reported below all come from one sample, sequenced in a study of graft-versus-host responses after intestinal transplantation. The antigens these receptors bind are not known. Here immunoSEQ multiplex PCR was the method, and the copy in TCRdb shows in-frame clones only, minus some. This table has about 120,000 clones, 90% to 95% appearing once. This material consisted of unstimulated CD8+ T cells sorted from spleen or lymph node cells, taken before intestinal transplant. These receptors originate from a human donor who received an intestinal transplant.

The V gene is TRBV6-6, the J gene TRBJ1-2; maybe TRBD1 (5 bases). V was cut by 2 bases and J by 8 bases, with 21 bases left in between. Per germline, CDR1 MNHNY and CDR2 SVGAGI (reference sequence). This CDR3 contains 16 residues. DNA of the CDR3: TGTGCCAGCAGTTACCTAAAAAGGGGTGCCGTCCAGGGCTACACCTTC. Its protein is CASSYLKRGAVQGYTF.

To note about this clone: This sample includes further DNA sequences coding for the same CDR3. The V gene is TRBV6-1, the J gene TRBJ1-1; possible D gene TRBD1, 6 bases. Between the trimmed V and J ends, which lost 1 base and 1 base, there was a span of 7 bases. Germline CDR1 reads MNHNS; CDR2 reads SASEGT. This CDR3 region has 14 residues. Written as DNA, the CDR3 is TGTGCCAGCAGTGAAGGAGGGGGGAACACTGAAGCTTTCTTT. This gives the protein CASSEGGGNTEAFF.

The chain combines TRBV6-5 with TRBJ1-4, with a weak D call TRBD1 (5 bases). V lost 0 bases and J lost 3, with 8 bases in between. The CDR3 has 15 residues. Germline loops: CDR1 MNHEY, CDR2 SVGAGI. CDR3 DNA: TGTGCCAGCAGTTACTCGGGACCTTCTAATGAAAAACTGTTTTTT. As protein: CASSYSGPSNEKLFF.

This clone is a singleton in its sample. The chain recombines TRBV6-5 with TRBJ2-5; the D is unclear. The germline V and J ends were trimmed by 0 bases and 0 bases, with 5 bases remaining between them. The length of the CDR3 is 14 residues. Germline V gene lookup returns CDR1 MNHEY and CDR2 SVGAGI. CDR3 in DNA: TGTGCCAGCAGTTACTCAGTGTACCAAGAGACCCAGTACTTC. This encodes CASSYSVYQETQYF.

The chain combines TRBV5-8 with TRBJ2-7; the D is unclear. The CDR3 covers 14 residues. The V gene lost 0 bases and the J gene lost 0 bases, with 7 bases spanning the gap. Germline CDR1 and CDR2: SGHTS and YDEGEE. As DNA, the CDR3 is TGTGCCAGCAGCTTGGGACGAGGCTCCTACGAGCAGTACTTC. This codes for CASSLGRGSYEQYF. The entire variable domain, with the rest obtained from reference TRBV5-8 and TRBJ2-7, is as follows: EAGVTQSPTHLIKTRGQQATLRCSPISGHTSVYWYQQALGLGLQFLLWYDEGEERNRGNFPPRFSGRQFPNYSSELNVNALELEDSALYLCASSLGRGSYEQYFGPGTRLTVT.

The gene calls are TRBV5-1 and TRBJ2-7; D not certain. The CDR3 length is 13 residues. Trimming stripped 3 bases from V and 2 bases from J, with 9 bases between. CDR1 and CDR2 (germline): SGHRS, YFSETQ. DNA of the CDR3: TGCGCCAGCAGCTCCGGGTCCGCCTACGAGCAGTACTTC. Protein: CASSSGSAYEQYF.